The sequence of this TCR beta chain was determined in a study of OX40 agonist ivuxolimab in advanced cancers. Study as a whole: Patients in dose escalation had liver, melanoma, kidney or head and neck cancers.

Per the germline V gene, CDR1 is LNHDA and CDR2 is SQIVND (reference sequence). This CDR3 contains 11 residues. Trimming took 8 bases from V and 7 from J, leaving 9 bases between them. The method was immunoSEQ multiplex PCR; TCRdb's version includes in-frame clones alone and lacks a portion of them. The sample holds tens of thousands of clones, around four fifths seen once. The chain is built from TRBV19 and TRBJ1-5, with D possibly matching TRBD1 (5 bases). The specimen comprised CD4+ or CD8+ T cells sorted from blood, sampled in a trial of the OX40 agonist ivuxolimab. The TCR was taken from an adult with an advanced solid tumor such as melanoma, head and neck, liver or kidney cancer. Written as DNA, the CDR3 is TGTGCCAGTGGCAGGGCGCAGCCCCAGCATTTT. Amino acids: CASGRAQPQHF.